This T cell receptor beta chain was captured by sequencing in a study of OX40 agonist ivuxolimab in advanced cancers. Overall study: Ivuxolimab, an antibody acting as an agonist of OX40 (CD134), was used to treat patients. Patients with prior anti-PD-1, anti-PD-L1 or anti-CTLA-4 therapy were eligible; 35% to 50% had some. One patient with hepatocellular carcinoma and two with cutaneous melanoma, three in all, had partial responses. General study findings and limits: Both blood CD4+ and CD8+ T cells showed clonal growth by week 6 at 0.1 to 3.0 mg/kg.

Remarks on this clone: The antigen remains undetermined.

The germline V gene has CDR1 ENHRY and CDR2 SYGVKD. The CDR3 has 16 residues. The V end was cut by 8 bases, the J end by 0 bases, with 14 bases between. Produced via immunoSEQ multiplex PCR; TCRdb's table is partial and in-frame only. The data hold over 55,000 clones, with 65% to 85% observed a single time. Sequences were derived from CD4+ or CD8+ T cells sorted from blood, sampled in a trial of the OX40 agonist ivuxolimab. This sequence joins TRBV10-3 and TRBJ2-6; weak D call: TRBD2 (5 bases). The sequence was obtained from an adult with an advanced solid tumor such as melanoma, head and neck, liver or kidney cancer. The CDR3 loop reads CAIPAGPSSGANVLTF. The CDR3 nucleotides are TGTGCCATCCCTGCGGGTCCGAGCTCTGGGGCCAACGTCCTGACTTTC.